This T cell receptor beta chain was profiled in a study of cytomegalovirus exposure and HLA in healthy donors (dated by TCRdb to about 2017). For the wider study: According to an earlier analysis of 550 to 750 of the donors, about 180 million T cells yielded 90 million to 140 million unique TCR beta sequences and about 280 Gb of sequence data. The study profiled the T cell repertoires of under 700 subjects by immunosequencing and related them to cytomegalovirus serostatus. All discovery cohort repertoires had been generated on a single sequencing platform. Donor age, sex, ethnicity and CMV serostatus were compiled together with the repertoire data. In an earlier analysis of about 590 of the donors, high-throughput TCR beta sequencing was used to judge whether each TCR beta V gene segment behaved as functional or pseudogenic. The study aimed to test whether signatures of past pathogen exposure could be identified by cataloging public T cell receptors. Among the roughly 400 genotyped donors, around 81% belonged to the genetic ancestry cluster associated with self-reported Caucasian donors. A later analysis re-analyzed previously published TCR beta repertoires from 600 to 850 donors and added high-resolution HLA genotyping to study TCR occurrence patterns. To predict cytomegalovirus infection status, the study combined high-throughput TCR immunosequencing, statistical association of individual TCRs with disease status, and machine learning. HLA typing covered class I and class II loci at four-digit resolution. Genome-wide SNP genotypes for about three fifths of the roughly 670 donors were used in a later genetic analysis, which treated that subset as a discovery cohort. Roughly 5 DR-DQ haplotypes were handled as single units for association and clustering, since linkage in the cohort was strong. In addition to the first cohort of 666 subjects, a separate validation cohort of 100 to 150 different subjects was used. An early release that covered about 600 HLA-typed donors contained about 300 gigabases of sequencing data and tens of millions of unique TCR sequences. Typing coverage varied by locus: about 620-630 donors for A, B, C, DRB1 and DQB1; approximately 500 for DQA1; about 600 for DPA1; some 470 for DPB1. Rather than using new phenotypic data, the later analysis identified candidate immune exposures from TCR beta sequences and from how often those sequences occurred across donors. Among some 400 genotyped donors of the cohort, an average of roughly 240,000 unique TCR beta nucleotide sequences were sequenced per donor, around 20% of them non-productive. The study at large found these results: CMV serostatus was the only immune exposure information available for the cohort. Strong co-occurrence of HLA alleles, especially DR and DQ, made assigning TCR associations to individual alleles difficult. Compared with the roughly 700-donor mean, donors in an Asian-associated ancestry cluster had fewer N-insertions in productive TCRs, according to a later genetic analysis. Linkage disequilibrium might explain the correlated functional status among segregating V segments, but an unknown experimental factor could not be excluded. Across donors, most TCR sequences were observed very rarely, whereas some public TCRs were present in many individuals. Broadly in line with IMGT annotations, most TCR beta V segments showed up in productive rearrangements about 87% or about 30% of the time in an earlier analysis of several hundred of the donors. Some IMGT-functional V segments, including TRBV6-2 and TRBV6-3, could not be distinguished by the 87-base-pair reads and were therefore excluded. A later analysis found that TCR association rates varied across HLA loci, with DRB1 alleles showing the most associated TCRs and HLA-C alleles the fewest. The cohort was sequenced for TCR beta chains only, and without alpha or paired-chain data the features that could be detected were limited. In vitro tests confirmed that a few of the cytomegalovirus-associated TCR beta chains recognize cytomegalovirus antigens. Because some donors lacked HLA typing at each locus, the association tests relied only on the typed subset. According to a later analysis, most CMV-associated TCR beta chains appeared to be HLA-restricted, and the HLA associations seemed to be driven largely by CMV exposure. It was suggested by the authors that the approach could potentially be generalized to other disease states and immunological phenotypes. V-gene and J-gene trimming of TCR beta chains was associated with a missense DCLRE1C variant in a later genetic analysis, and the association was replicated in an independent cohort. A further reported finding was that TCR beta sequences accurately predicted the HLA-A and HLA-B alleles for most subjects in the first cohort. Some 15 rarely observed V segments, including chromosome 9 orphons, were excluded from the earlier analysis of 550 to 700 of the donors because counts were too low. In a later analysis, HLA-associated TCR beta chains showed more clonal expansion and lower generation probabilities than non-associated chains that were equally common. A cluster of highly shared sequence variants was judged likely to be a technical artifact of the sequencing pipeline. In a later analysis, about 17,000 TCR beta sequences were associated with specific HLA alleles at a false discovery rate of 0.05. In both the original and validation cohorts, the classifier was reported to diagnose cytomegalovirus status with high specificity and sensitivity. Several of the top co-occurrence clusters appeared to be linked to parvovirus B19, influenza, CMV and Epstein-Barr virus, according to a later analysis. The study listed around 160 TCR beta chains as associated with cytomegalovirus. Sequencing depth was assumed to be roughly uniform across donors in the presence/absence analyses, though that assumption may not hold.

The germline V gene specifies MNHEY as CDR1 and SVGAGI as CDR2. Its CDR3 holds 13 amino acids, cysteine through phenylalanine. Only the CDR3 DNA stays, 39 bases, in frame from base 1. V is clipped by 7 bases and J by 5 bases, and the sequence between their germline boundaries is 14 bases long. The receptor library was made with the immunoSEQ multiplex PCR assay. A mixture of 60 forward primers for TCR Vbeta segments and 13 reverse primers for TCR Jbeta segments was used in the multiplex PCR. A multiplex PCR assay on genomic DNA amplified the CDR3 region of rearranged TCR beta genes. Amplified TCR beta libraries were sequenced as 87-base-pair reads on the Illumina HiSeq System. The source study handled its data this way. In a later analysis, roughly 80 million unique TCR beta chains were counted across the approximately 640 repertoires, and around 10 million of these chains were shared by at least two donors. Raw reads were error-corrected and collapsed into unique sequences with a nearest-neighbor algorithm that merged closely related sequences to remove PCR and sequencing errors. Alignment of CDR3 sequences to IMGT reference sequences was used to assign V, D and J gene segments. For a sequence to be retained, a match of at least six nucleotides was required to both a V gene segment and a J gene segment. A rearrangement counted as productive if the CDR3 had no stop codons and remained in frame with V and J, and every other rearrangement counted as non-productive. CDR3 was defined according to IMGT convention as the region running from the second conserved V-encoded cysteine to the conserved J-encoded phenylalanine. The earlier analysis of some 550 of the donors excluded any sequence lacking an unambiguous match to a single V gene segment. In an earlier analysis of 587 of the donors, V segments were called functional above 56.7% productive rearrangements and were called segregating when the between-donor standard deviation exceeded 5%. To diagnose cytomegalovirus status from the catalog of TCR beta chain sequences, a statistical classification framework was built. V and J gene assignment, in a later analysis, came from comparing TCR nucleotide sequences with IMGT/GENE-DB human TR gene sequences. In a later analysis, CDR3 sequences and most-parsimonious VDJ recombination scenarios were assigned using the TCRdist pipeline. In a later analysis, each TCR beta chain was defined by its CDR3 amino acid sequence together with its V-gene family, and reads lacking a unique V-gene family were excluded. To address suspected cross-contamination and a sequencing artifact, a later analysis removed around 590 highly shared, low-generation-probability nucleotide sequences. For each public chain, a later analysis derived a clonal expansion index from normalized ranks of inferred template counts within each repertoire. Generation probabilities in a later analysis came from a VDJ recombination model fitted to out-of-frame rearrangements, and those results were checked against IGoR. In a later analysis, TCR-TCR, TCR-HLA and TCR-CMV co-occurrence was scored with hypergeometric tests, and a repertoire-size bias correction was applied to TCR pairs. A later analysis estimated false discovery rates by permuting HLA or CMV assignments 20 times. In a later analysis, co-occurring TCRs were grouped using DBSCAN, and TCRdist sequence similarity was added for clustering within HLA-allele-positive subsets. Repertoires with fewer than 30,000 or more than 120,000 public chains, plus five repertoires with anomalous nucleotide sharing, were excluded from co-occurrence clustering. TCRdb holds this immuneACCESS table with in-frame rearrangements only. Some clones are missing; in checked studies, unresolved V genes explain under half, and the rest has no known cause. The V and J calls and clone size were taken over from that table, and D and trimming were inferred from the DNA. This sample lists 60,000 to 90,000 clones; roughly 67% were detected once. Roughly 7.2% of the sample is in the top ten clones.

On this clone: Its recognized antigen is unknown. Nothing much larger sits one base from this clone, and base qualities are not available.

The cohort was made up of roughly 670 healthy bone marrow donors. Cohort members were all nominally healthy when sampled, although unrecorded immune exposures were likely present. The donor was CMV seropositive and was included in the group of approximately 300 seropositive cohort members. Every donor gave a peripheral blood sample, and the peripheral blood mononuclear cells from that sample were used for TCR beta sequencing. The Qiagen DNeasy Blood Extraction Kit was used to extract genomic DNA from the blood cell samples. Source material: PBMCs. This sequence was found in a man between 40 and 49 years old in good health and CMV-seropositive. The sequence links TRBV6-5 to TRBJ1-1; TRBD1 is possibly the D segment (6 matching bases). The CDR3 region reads CASINRVGTEAFF. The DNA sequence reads TGTGCCAGCATTAACAGGGTCGGGACTGAAGCTTTCTTT.